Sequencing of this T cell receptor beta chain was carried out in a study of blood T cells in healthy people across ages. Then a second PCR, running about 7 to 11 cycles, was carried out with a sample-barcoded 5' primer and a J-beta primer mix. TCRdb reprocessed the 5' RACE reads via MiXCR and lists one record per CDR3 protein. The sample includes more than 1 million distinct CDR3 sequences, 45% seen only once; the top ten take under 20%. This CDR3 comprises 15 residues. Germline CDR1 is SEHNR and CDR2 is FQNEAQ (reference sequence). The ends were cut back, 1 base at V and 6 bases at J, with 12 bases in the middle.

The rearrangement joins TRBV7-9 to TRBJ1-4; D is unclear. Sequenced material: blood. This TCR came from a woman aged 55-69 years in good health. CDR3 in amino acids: CASSLGRMAYEKLFF. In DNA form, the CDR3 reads TGTGCCAGCAGCTTAGGACGCATGGCTTATGAAAAACTGTTTTTT.